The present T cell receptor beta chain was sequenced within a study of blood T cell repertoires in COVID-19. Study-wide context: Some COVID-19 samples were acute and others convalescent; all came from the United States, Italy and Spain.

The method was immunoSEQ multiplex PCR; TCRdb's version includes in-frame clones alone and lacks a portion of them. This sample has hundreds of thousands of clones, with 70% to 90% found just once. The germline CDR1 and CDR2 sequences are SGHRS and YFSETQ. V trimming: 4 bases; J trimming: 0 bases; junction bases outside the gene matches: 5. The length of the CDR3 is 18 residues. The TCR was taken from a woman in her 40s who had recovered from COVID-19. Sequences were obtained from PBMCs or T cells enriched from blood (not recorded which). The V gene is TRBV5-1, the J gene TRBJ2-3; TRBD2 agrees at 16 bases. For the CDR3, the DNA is TGCGCCAGCAGCCCGGGGACTAGCGGGAGGGTGAGCACAGATACGCAGTATTTT. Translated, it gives CASSPGTSGRVSTDTQYF.